Listed below are T cell receptor beta chains from one sample, sequenced in a study of memory CD4+ T cells and cytomegalovirus serostatus. TCRdb's copy holds only in-frame clones and misses some; the assay was immunoSEQ multiplex PCR. The sample carries about 82,000 clones, around 80% recorded once. The sample comprised memory CD4+ T cells from blood. These TCRs come from an adult in good health and CMV-seronegative. Each CDR3 is given with its conserved first and last residue. The D gene is left open where the match is weak. Expanded clones are given a class, and other clones once, few, many or no size at all.

D gene: .
clone size: .
V gene: TRBV4-3
J gene: TRBJ2-1
CDR3 protein: CASSQAGNEQFF
CDR3 DNA: TGCGCCAGCAGCCAAGCGGGGAATGAGCAGTTCTTC

D gene: TRBD1
clone size: .
V gene: TRBV19
J gene: TRBJ2-5
CDR3 protein: CASSKGTEQETQYF
CDR3 DNA: TGTGCCAGTAGCAAAGGGACAGAACAAGAGACCCAGTACTTC

D gene: .
clone size: few
V gene: TRBV25-1
J gene: TRBJ1-3
CDR3 protein: CASSESGRRRDTIYF
CDR3 DNA: TGTGCCAGCAGTGAATCCGGCCGTCGGAGAGACACCATATATTTT

D gene: TRBD1
clone size: .
V gene: TRBV25-1
J gene: TRBJ1-1
CDR3 protein: CASSPRGLGTEAFF
CDR3 DNA: TGTGCCAGCAGTCCGAGGGGGCTAGGAACTGAAGCTTTCTTT

D gene: .
clone size: .
V gene: TRBV23-1
J gene: TRBJ1-5
CDR3 protein: CASSLQNCPLNQPQHF
CDR3 DNA: TGCGCCAGCAGTCTTCAGAACTGTCCGCTGAATCAGCCCCAGCATTTT

D gene: .
clone size: .
V gene: TRBV4-3
J gene: TRBJ1-4
CDR3 protein: CASSQDAAALSEKLFF
CDR3 DNA: TGCGCCAGCAGCCAAGATGCGGCGGCTTTAAGTGAAAAACTGTTTTTT

D gene: .
clone size: .
V gene: TRBV11-2
J gene: TRBJ1-2
CDR3 protein: CASSPFRGTYGYTF
CDR3 DNA: TGTGCCAGCAGCCCCTTTCGGGGGACCTATGGCTACACCTTC

D gene: TRBD1
clone size: many
V gene: TRBV7-6
J gene: TRBJ1-6
CDR3 protein: CASSLAIQGAGSYNSPLHF
CDR3 DNA: TGTGCCAGCAGCTTAGCTATTCAGGGGGCAGGCTCCTATAATTCACCCCTCCACTTT

D gene: .
clone size: .
V gene: TRBV6-6
J gene: TRBJ2-3
CDR3 protein: CASSYSTGLSTDTQYF
CDR3 DNA: TGTGCCAGCAGTTACTCAACCGGACTTAGCACAGATACGCAGTATTTT

D gene: TRBD1
clone size: .
V gene: TRBV7-3
J gene: TRBJ1-2
CDR3 protein: CASSSGQGNGYTF
CDR3 DNA: TGTGCCAGCAGCTCCGGACAGGGGAATGGCTACACCTTC

D gene: TRBD2
clone size: .
V gene: TRBV19
J gene: TRBJ2-1
CDR3 protein: CASSIVAGDNEQFF
CDR3 DNA: TGTGCCAGTAGTATCGTAGCGGGGGACAATGAGCAGTTCTTC

D gene: .
clone size: .
V gene: TRBV6-5
J gene: TRBJ1-1
CDR3 protein: CASRSGIMNTEAFF
CDR3 DNA: TGTGCCAGCAGAAGCGGGATCATGAACACTGAAGCTTTCTTT

D gene: TRBD1
clone size: .
V gene: TRBV23-1
J gene: TRBJ1-1
CDR3 protein: CASSPWDRAAFF
CDR3 DNA: TGCGCCAGCAGTCCGTGGGACAGGGCCGCTTTCTTT

D gene: TRBD1
clone size: .
V gene: TRBV7-9
J gene: TRBJ2-7
CDR3 protein: CASSPTPGQSSYEQYF
CDR3 DNA: TGTGCCAGCAGCCCGACACCGGGACAGAGCTCCTACGAGCAGTACTTC

D gene: .
clone size: once
V gene: TRBV4-1
J gene: TRBJ2-1
CDR3 protein: CASSHTGPGDEQFF
CDR3 DNA: TGCGCCAGCAGCCACACAGGGCCAGGGGATGAGCAGTTCTTC

D gene: .
clone size: once
V gene: TRBV19
J gene: TRBJ2-4
CDR3 protein: CASSTGSRENIQYF
CDR3 DNA: TGTGCCAGTAGTACAGGTAGCAGGGAAAACATTCAGTACTTC

D gene: TRBD1
clone size: .
V gene: TRBV5-4
J gene: TRBJ2-7
CDR3 protein: CASSLLTGPYEQYF
CDR3 DNA: TGTGCCAGCAGCCTACTGACAGGGCCCTACGAGCAGTACTTC

D gene: .
clone size: .
V gene: TRBV5-8
J gene: TRBJ1-1
CDR3 protein: CASVGTPGSRANTEAFF
CDR3 DNA: TGTGCCAGCGTAGGGACTCCGGGAAGCCGGGCGAACACTGAAGCTTTCTTT

D gene: .
clone size: .
V gene: TRBV7-3
J gene: TRBJ1-2
CDR3 protein: CASSPGGGSPGGYTF
CDR3 DNA: TGTGCCAGCAGCCCCGGCGGTGGGTCCCCGGGGGGCTACACCTTC

D gene: TRBD1
clone size: .
V gene: TRBV18
J gene: TRBJ1-5
CDR3 protein: CASSPLSGQGIQQPQHF
CDR3 DNA: TGTGCCAGCTCACCACTCTCGGGACAGGGGATCCAGCAGCCCCAGCATTTT

D gene: .
clone size: .
V gene: TRBV5-4
J gene: TRBJ1-5
CDR3 protein: CASSTYGVTDLQPQHF
CDR3 DNA: TGTGCCAGCAGCACATACGGGGTAACAGATTTACAGCCCCAGCATTTT

D gene: .
clone size: .
V gene: TRBV10-3
J gene: TRBJ1-5
CDR3 protein: CAISESDSRAQHF
CDR3 DNA: TGTGCCATCAGTGAGTCGGATTCCCGGGCCCAGCATTTT

D gene: .
clone size: .
V gene: TRBV19
J gene: TRBJ1-6
CDR3 protein: CASSITDFSPLHF
CDR3 DNA: TGTGCCAGTAGTATAACCGACTTTTCACCCCTCCACTTT

D gene: TRBD2
clone size: .
V gene: TRBV14
J gene: TRBJ2-1
CDR3 protein: CASSQSAGAFRWGYNEQFF
CDR3 DNA: TGTGCCAGCAGCCAGTCAGCGGGGGCCTTTAGGTGGGGTTACAATGAGCAGTTCTTC

D gene: .
clone size: few
V gene: TRBV4-2
J gene: TRBJ1-1
CDR3 protein: CASQGDTEAFF
CDR3 DNA: TGTGCCAGCCAAGGGGACACTGAAGCTTTCTTT

D gene: .
clone size: once
V gene: TRBV23-1
J gene: TRBJ2-7
CDR3 protein: CASSQLPAGKGYEQYF
CDR3 DNA: TGCGCCAGCAGTCAATTGCCGGCGGGTAAGGGTTACGAGCAGTACTTC

D gene: TRBD1
clone size: once
V gene: TRBV7-6
J gene: TRBJ2-1
CDR3 protein: CASSLAQGAANEQFF
CDR3 DNA: TGTGCCAGCAGCTTAGCACAGGGGGCGGCCAATGAGCAGTTCTTC

D gene: .
clone size: .
V gene: TRBV7-9
J gene: TRBJ2-7
CDR3 protein: CASSRYQGGAYEQYF
CDR3 DNA: TGTGCCAGCAGCCGGTATCAGGGGGGAGCCTACGAGCAGTACTTC

D gene: .
clone size: few
V gene: TRBV7-3
J gene: TRBJ1-6
CDR3 protein: CASSLTSGSNSPLHF
CDR3 DNA: TGTGCCAGCAGCTTAACTAGCGGGTCGAATTCACCCCTCCACTTT

D gene: .
clone size: .
V gene: TRBV7-9
J gene: TRBJ1-3
CDR3 protein: CASSPTGGTTSGNTIYF
CDR3 DNA: TGTGCCAGCAGCCCAACTGGTGGGACAACATCTGGAAACACCATATATTTT

D gene: .
clone size: .
V gene: TRBV5-1
J gene: TRBJ2-7
CDR3 protein: CASSLGPVDGQYF
CDR3 DNA: TGCGCCAGCAGCTTGGGGCCCGTGGATGGGCAGTACTTC

D gene: .
clone size: .
V gene: TRBV28
J gene: TRBJ1-1
CDR3 protein: CASSLWPTEAFF
CDR3 DNA: TGTGCCAGCAGTTTATGGCCTACTGAAGCTTTCTTT

D gene: .
clone size: medium-sized
V gene: TRBV14
J gene: TRBJ2-2
CDR3 protein: CASSQDFGAGELFF
CDR3 DNA: TGTGCCAGCAGCCAAGACTTCGGGGCCGGGGAGCTGTTTTTT

D gene: TRBD1
clone size: .
V gene: TRBV6-1
J gene: TRBJ1-4
CDR3 protein: CASSEGEQGIATNEKLFF
CDR3 DNA: TGTGCCAGCAGTGAAGGAGAACAGGGGATTGCAACTAATGAAAAACTGTTTTTT

D gene: .
clone size: .
V gene: TRBV6-4
J gene: TRBJ1-6
CDR3 protein: CASSDSAQGYSPLHF
CDR3 DNA: TGTGCCAGCAGTGACTCAGCCCAGGGTTATTCACCCCTCCACTTT

D gene: .
clone size: .
V gene: TRBV7-2
J gene: TRBJ2-5
CDR3 protein: CASSLGGRQETQYF
CDR3 DNA: TGTGCCAGCAGCTTGGGGGGCCGCCAAGAGACCCAGTACTTC

D gene: TRBD1
clone size: .
V gene: TRBV29-1
J gene: TRBJ1-1
CDR3 protein: CSVGGQGTEAFF
CDR3 DNA: TGCAGCGTAGGTGGACAGGGAACTGAAGCTTTCTTT

D gene: .
clone size: .
V gene: TRBV5-1
J gene: TRBJ2-3
CDR3 protein: CASSSQGTDTQYF
CDR3 DNA: TGCGCCAGCAGCTCCCAAGGCACAGATACGCAGTATTTT

D gene: .
clone size: once
V gene: TRBV18
J gene: TRBJ2-1
CDR3 protein: CASSPPGGRNNEQFF
CDR3 DNA: TGTGCCAGCTCACCACCTGGCGGCCGAAACAATGAGCAGTTCTTC

D gene: .
clone size: few
V gene: TRBV2
J gene: TRBJ1-6
CDR3 protein: CASSGGTESPLHF
CDR3 DNA: TGTGCCAGCAGTGGGGGGACGGAATCACCCCTCCACTTT

D gene: .
clone size: .
V gene: TRBV5-1
J gene: TRBJ2-2
CDR3 protein: CASRFGALESGELFF
CDR3 DNA: TGCGCCAGCAGGTTTGGGGCTTTGGAGTCCGGGGAGCTGTTTTTT

D gene: .
clone size: .
V gene: TRBV19
J gene: TRBJ1-3
CDR3 protein: CASSILTLGTRENTIYF
CDR3 DNA: TGTGCCAGTAGTATACTGACCCTAGGAACCAGGGAGAACACCATATATTTT

D gene: .
clone size: once
V gene: TRBV6-1
J gene: TRBJ1-5
CDR3 protein: CASSFYRDSNQPQHF
CDR3 DNA: TGTGCCAGCAGTTTTTACAGGGATAGCAATCAGCCCCAGCATTTT

D gene: TRBD1
clone size: .
V gene: TRBV28
J gene: TRBJ1-2
CDR3 protein: CASSPTISGGTGYGYTF
CDR3 DNA: TGTGCCAGCAGCCCCACCATCTCAGGGGGGACGGGCTATGGCTACACCTTC

D gene: .
clone size: .
V gene: TRBV7-2
J gene: TRBJ1-3
CDR3 protein: CASSFSGAPGNTIYF
CDR3 DNA: TGTGCCAGCAGCTTTTCAGGGGCACCTGGAAACACCATATATTTT

D gene: TRBD2
clone size: .
V gene: TRBV5-6
J gene: TRBJ2-5
CDR3 protein: CASRILGGTEETQYF
CDR3 DNA: TGTGCCAGCAGGATACTGGGGGGGACGGAAGAGACCCAGTACTTC

D gene: .
clone size: .
V gene: TRBV19
J gene: TRBJ2-6
CDR3 protein: CASSIGLGVASGANVLTF
CDR3 DNA: TGTGCCAGTAGTATAGGGTTGGGGGTAGCTTCTGGGGCCAACGTCCTGACTTTC

D gene: TRBD2
clone size: .
V gene: TRBV14
J gene: TRBJ2-1
CDR3 protein: CASSLDLGGLVYSEQFF
CDR3 DNA: TGTGCCAGCAGCCTAGACCTGGGGGGGTTGGTGTATAGTGAGCAGTTCTTC

D gene: TRBD1
clone size: few
V gene: TRBV9
J gene: TRBJ1-1
CDR3 protein: CASSPRQGGNTEAFF
CDR3 DNA: TGTGCCAGCAGCCCAAGACAGGGCGGGAACACTGAAGCTTTCTTT

D gene: .
clone size: few
V gene: TRBV30
J gene: TRBJ1-3
CDR3 protein: CAWSPGLSSGNTIYF
CDR3 DNA: TGTGCCTGGAGTCCGGGGCTGAGCTCTGGAAACACCATATATTTT

D gene: .
clone size: .
V gene: TRBV7-9
J gene: TRBJ1-2
CDR3 protein: CASSLTVDYGYTF
CDR3 DNA: TGTGCCAGCAGCTTGACAGTAGACTATGGCTACACCTTC

D gene: .
clone size: .
V gene: TRBV7-9
J gene: TRBJ2-7
CDR3 protein: CASSLEGGPSYEQYF
CDR3 DNA: TGTGCCAGCAGCTTAGAAGGCGGACCCTCCTACGAGCAGTACTTC

D gene: .
clone size: .
V gene: TRBV5-6
J gene: TRBJ2-7
CDR3 protein: CASSPFGGYEQYF
CDR3 DNA: TGTGCCAGCAGCCCCTTCGGTGGCTACGAGCAGTACTTC

D gene: .
clone size: .
V gene: TRBV5-1
J gene: TRBJ2-3
CDR3 protein: CASSLEESKPYF
CDR3 DNA: TGCGCCAGCTCCTTGGAAGAGTCGAAGCCGTATTTT

D gene: .
clone size: .
V gene: TRBV6-1
J gene: TRBJ1-3
CDR3 protein: CASRGTGSGNTIYF
CDR3 DNA: TGTGCCAGCAGGGGAACAGGGTCGGGAAACACCATATATTTT